The sequence of this T cell receptor (beta chain) was determined in a study of beta chain features in type 1 diabetes. Study-wide points: More deletions and fewer insertions at VDJ junctions were found in patients with type 1 diabetes. For Type 1 diabetes patients, all four CD4+ subsets carried TCRB CDR3s that were moderately but significantly shorter.

cDNA synthesis used the whole RNA isolate, giving expressed TCRB sequences. Measured with immunoSEQ multiplex PCR; TCRdb has only the in-frame clones, and not every one. The sample lists a few hundred thousand clones, about a sixth occurring once. Sorting that relied on CD45RO/CCR7/CD25/CD127/CD95/CD27 yielded CD4+ naive, central memory, regulatory and stem cell-like memory cells. Populations isolated by sorting all had purity greater than 95%. The CDR3 covers 16 residues. Germline values: CDR1 SEHNR, CDR2 FQNEAQ (reference sequence). The V end was cut by 5 bases, the J end by 1 base, with 17 bases between. In the case of this clone: Its antigen is as yet unknown.

The J gene is TRBJ1-2, the V gene TRBV7-9; no reliable D call. Sequencing was done on a sample of naive CD4+ T cells from blood. The receptor was isolated from a man aged 30-40 years with type 1 diabetes. The CDR3 is CASSPKGGSLNYGYTF. The CDR3, as DNA: TGTGCCAGCAGCCCCAAAGGAGGGAGCCTTAACTATGGCTACACCTTC. Based on the CDR3 plus reference TRBV7-9 and TRBJ1-2, the full variable domain is DTGVSQNPRHKITKRGQNVTFRCDPISEHNRLYWYRQTLGQGPEFLTYFQNEAQLEKSRLLSDRFSAERPKGSFSTLEIQRTEQGDSAMYLCASSPKGGSLNYGYTFGSGTRLTVV.